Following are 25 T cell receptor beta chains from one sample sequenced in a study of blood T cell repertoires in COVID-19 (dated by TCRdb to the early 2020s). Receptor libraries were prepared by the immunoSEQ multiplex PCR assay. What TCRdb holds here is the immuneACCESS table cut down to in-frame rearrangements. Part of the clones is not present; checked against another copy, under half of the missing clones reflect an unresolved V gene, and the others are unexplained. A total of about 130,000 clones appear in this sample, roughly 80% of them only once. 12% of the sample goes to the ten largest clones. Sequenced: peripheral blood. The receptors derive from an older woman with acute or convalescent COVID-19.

The DNA for the CDR3 is TGTGCCAGCACGTCGGACAGAACTTCCTATGGCTACACCTTC. Its translation is CASTSDRTSYGYTF. V gene TRBV2 combines with J gene TRBJ1-2; possible D gene TRBD1, 6 bases. Germline V gene data show CDR1 as SNHLY and CDR2 as FYNNEI. The V gene lost 7 bases and the J gene lost 4 bases, with 16 bases spanning the gap. The CDR3 has 14 residues. The entire variable domain, with the rest obtained from reference TRBV2 and TRBJ1-2, is as follows: EPEVTQTPSHQVTQMGQEVILRCVPISNHLYFYWYRQILGQKVEFLVSFYNNEISEKSEIFDDQFSVERPDGSNFTLKIRSTKLEDSAMYFCASTSDRTSYGYTFGSGTRLTVV.

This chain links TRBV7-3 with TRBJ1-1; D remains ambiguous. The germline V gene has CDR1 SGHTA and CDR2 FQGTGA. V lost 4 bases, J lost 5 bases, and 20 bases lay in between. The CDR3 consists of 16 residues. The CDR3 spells CASSWVGPLPNTEAFF. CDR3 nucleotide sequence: TGTGCCAGCAGCTGGGTTGGGCCTCTACCCAATACTGAAGCTTTCTTT.

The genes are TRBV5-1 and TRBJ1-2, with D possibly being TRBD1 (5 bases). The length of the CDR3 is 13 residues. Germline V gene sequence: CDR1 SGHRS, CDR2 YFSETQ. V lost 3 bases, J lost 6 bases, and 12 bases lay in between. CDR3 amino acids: CASSSTELNGYTF. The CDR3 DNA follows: TGCGCCAGCAGCTCGACAGAATTAAATGGCTACACCTTC.

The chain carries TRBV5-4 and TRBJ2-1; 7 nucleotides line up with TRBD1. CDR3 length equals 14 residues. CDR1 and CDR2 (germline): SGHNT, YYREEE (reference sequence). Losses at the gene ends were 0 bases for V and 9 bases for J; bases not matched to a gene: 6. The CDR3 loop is CASSLEGAIAEQFF. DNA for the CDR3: TGTGCCAGCAGCTTGGAGGGGGCGATAGCTGAGCAGTTCTTC.

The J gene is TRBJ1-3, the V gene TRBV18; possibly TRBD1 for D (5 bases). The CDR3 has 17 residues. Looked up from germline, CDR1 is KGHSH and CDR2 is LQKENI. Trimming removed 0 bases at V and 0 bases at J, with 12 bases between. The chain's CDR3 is CASSPPGATGSGNTIYF. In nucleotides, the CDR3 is TGTGCCAGCTCACCACCGGGTGCTACAGGCTCTGGAAACACCATATATTTT.

DNA for the CDR3: TGTGCCAGCAGCCAAGTCTGGGCGGGCGATGGCTACACCTTC. Protein product: CASSQVWAGDGYTF. This sequence joins TRBV14 and TRBJ1-2; D is unclear. This CDR3 is 14 amino acids long. Germline loops: CDR1 SGHDN, CDR2 FVKESK. Trimming pared 1 base from V and 6 bases from J, leaving 12 bases between.

CDR3 residues: CASSLDRVAEAFF. CDR3 coding DNA: TGTGCCAGCAGTTTGGACAGGGTGGCTGAAGCTTTCTTT. The V gene is TRBV12-3 or TRBV12-4, the J gene TRBJ1-1; TRBD1 agrees at 8 bases. This CDR3 comprises 13 residues. Germline trimming cut 3 bases from V and 6 bases from J; bases unmatched to any gene: 3.

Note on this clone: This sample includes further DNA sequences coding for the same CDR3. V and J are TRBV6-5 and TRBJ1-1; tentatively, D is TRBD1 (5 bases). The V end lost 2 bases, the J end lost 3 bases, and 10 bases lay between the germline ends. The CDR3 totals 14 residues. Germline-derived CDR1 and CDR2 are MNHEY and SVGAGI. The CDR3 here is CASSYGGGDTEAFF. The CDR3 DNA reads TGTGCCAGCAGTTACGGGGGAGGGGACACTGAAGCTTTCTTT.

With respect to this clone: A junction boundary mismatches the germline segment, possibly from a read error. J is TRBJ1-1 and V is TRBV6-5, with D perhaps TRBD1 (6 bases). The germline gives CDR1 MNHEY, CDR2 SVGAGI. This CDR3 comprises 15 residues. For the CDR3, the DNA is TGTGCCGGCAGCCGTAAGGGAGGGGGGAACACTGAAGCTTTCTTT. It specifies CAGSRKGGGNTEAFF.

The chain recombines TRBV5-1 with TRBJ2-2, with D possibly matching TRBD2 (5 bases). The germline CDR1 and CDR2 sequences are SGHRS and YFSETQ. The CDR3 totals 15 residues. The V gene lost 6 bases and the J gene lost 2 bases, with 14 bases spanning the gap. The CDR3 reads CASTPGVVNTGELFF. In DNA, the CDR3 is TGCGCCAGCACCCCCGGGGTGGTTAACACCGGGGAGCTGTTTTTT.

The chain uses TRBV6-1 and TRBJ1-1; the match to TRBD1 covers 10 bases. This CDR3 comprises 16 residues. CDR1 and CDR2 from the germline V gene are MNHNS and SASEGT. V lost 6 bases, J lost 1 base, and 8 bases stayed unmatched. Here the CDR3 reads CASSEPGQGRNTEAFF. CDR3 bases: TGTGCCAGCAGCGAACCGGGACAGGGGAGGAACACTGAAGCTTTCTTT.

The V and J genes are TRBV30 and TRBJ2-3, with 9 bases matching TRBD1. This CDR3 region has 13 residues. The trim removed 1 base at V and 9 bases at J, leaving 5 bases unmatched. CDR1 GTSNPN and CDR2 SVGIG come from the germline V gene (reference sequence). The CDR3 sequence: CAWSGGTGRTQYF. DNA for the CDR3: TGTGCCTGGAGTGGCGGGACAGGGCGGACGCAGTATTTT.

CDR3 in DNA: TGTGCCAGCAGTTCCTACTATATGAGTAATGAGCAGTTCTTC. Translation: CASSSYYMSNEQFF. The rearrangement links TRBV27 to TRBJ2-1; no reliable D call. CDR3 size: 14 residues. Germline loops: CDR1 MNHEY, CDR2 SMNVEV (reference sequence). V was trimmed by 4 bases and J by 7 bases, leaving 14 bases between them.

CDR3 sequence: CASSFRGGDGYTF. As DNA, the CDR3 is TGTGCCAGCAGTTTCCGGGGAGGGGATGGCTACACCTTC. The chain couples TRBV12-3 or TRBV12-4 to TRBJ1-2; D may be TRBD1 (5 bases). The CDR3 runs 13 residues. Deletions cut 3 bases from V and 6 bases from J, with 11 bases between.

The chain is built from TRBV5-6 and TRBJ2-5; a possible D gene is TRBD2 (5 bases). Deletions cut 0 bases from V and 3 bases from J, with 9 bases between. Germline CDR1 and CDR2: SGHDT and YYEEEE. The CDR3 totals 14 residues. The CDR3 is CASSLAGIEETQYF. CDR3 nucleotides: TGTGCCAGCAGCTTGGCGGGGATCGAAGAGACCCAGTACTTC.

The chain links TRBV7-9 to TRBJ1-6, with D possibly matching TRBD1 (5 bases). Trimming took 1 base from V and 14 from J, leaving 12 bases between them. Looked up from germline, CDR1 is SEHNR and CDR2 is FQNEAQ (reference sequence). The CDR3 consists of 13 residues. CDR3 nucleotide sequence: TGTGCCAGCAGCTTAGTTGGCAGGGAAGCCCTCCACTTT. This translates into CASSLVGREALHF.

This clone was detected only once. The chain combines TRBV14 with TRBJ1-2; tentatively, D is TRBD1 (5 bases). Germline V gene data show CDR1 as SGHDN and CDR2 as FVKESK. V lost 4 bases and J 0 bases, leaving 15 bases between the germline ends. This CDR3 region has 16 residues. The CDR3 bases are TGTGCCAGCAGCCCTCGGGGGAATTGGGCTAACTATGGCTACACCTTC. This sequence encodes CASSPRGNWANYGYTF.

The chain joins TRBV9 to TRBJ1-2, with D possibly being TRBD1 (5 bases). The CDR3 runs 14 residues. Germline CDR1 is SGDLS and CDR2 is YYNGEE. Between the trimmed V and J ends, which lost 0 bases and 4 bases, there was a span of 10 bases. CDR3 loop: CASSVASGGYGYTF. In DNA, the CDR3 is TGTGCCAGCAGCGTAGCTTCGGGGGGCTATGGCTACACCTTC.

CDR3 DNA: TGTGCCAGCAGCCTCCCCCCGGACCCTGGGGCCGAGCAGTACTTC. Its protein is CASSLPPDPGAEQYF. V and J are TRBV21-1 and TRBJ2-7; the table's D call TRBD1 went unverified against the DNA. TRBV21-1 represents a pseudogene. The length of the CDR3 is 15 residues.

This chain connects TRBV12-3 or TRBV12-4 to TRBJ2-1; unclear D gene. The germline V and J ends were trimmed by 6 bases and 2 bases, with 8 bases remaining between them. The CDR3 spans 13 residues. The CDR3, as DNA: TGTGCCAGCAGCACGCGAACCTACAATGAGCAGTTCTTC. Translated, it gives CASSTRTYNEQFF.

For the CDR3, the DNA is TGTGCCAGCAGCCGCCCTCTGACAGGGACGAATCAGCCCCAGCATTTT. Residues: CASSRPLTGTNQPQHF. The chain joins TRBV6-2 or TRBV6-3 to TRBJ1-5, with 7 nucleotides matching TRBD1. The V gene end was trimmed by 6 bases and the J gene end by 4 bases; junction bases not matched to a gene: 12. CDR3 length: 16 amino acids. Per the germline V gene, CDR1 is MNHEY and CDR2 is SVGEGT.

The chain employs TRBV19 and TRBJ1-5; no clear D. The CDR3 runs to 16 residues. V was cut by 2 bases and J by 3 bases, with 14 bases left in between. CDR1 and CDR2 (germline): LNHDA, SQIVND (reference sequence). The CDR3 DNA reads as TGTGCCAGTAGTATAACGACACTCGGATCCAATCAGCCCCAGCATTTT. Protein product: CASSITTLGSNQPQHF.

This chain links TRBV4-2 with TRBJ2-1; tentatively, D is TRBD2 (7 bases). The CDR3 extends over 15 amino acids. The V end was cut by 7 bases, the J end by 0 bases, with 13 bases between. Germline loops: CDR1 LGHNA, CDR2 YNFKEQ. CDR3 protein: CASNSAGASYNEQFF. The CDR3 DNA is TGTGCCAGCAATTCTGCGGGGGCCTCCTACAATGAGCAGTTCTTC.

As DNA, the CDR3 is TGTGCCAGCAGTTACGGGACAGGAGTTAACTATGGCTACACCTTC. Protein sequence: CASSYGTGVNYGYTF. V gene TRBV6-5 combines with J gene TRBJ1-2; 8 nucleotides line up with TRBD1. Trimming took 2 bases from V and 1 from J; bases not matched to a gene: 3. The germline V gene has CDR1 MNHEY and CDR2 SVGAGI. There are 15 residues in the CDR3.

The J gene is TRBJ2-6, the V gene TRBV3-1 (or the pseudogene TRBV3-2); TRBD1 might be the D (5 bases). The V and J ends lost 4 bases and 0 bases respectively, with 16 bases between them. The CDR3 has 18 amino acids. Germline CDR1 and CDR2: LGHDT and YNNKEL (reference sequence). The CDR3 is CASSPVATARSGANVLTF. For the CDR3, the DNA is TGTGCCAGCAGCCCAGTCGCGACAGCTCGCTCTGGGGCCAACGTCCTGACTTTC.